The 17 T cell receptor beta chains below were found in one sample sequenced in a study of blood T cell repertoires in COVID-19. Clones were read by immunoSEQ multiplex PCR, and TCRdb kept only the in-frame ones, dropping some. The data contain 250,000 or so clones, approximately 90% of them singletons. The sequencing input was peripheral blood. These receptors were collected from a woman between 40 and 55 years old who had recovered from COVID-19.

The chain couples TRBV5-6 to TRBJ2-1, with 10 bases that match TRBD2. The ends lost 0 bases at V and 1 base at J; junction bases unmatched: 7. This CDR3 contains 18 residues. Germline V gives CDR1 SGHDT, CDR2 YYEEEE. CDR3 loop: CASSLDHSGRPSYNEQFF. The CDR3 DNA reads TGTGCCAGCAGCTTGGACCATAGCGGGAGGCCGTCCTACAATGAGCAGTTCTTC.

The J gene is TRBJ2-7, the V gene TRBV21-1; TRBD1 is the table's D call, not checked against the DNA. TRBV21-1 corresponds to a pseudogene. CDR3 length: 15 residues. CDR3 loop: CASSTSGQGSYEQYV. The CDR3 bases are TGTGCCAGCAGCACCTCGGGACAGGGGTCCTACGAGCAGTACGTC.

V is TRBV19 and J is TRBJ2-1; the D gene is possibly TRBD1 (7 bases). The germline V and J ends were trimmed by 4 bases and 7 bases, with 17 bases remaining between them. This CDR3 contains 15 residues. Germline V gene lookup returns CDR1 LNHDA and CDR2 SQIVND (reference sequence). DNA for the CDR3: TGTGCCAGTAGTACCAGTTCAGGGGGGAGGAATGAGCAGTTCTTC. Its translation is CASSTSSGGRNEQFF. Complete variable domain (other parts from reference TRBV19 and TRBJ2-1): DGGITQSPKYLFRKEGQNVTLSCEQNLNHDAMYWYRQDPGQGLRLIYYSQIVNDFQKGDIAEGYSVSREKKESFPLTVTSAQKNPTAFYLCASSTSSGGRNEQFFGPGTRLTVL.

The gene calls are TRBV19 and TRBJ1-4, with a possible D match to TRBD1 (5 bases). This CDR3 spans 15 amino acids. V was shortened by 3 bases and J by 7 bases, with 15 bases between the two germline ends. The germline gives CDR1 LNHDA, CDR2 SQIVND (reference sequence). The CDR3 here is CASSMGRGSLEKLFF. CDR3 bases: TGTGCCAGTAGTATGGGGAGGGGATCCCTTGAAAAACTGTTTTTT.

This clone has only one observation. This CDR3 reads CASSLGQGVGQPQHF. The CDR3 nucleotides are TGTGCCAGTAGTCTGGGGCAGGGGGTGGGTCAGCCCCAGCATTTT. This rearrangement joins TRBV19 to TRBJ1-5; 7 bases align to TRBD1. V lost 5 bases and J lost 6; bases outside the gene matches: 10. The CDR3 has 15 residues. CDR1 and CDR2 from the germline V gene are LNHDA and SQIVND (reference sequence).

V gene TRBV6-5 combines with J gene TRBJ2-2; 7 nucleotides align to TRBD1. V shed 6 bases and J 7 bases; nucleotides not matched to a gene: 8. CDR1 and CDR2 (germline): MNHEY, SVGAGI. CDR3 length: 14 residues. The CDR3 loop is CASSPGQPIGELFF. In DNA form, the CDR3 reads TGTGCCAGCAGCCCGGGACAGCCTATCGGGGAGCTGTTTTTT.

The chain combines TRBV11-3 with TRBJ1-4; TRBD1 agrees at 7 bases. This CDR3 has 14 amino acids. Germline assignment: CDR1 SGHNT and CDR2 YENEEA. V lost 5 bases, J lost 10 bases, and 10 bases stayed unmatched. The CDR3 bases are TGTGCCAGCAGCGACAGGGTCGGCCTCGGAAAACTGTTTTTT. Protein: CASSDRVGLGKLFF.

J is TRBJ2-5 and V is TRBV7-2; 7 bases fit TRBD2. V was pared by 5 bases and J by 11 bases, with 11 bases of the junction left unmatched. The germline V gene encodes CDR1 SGHTA and CDR2 FQGNSA. The CDR3 loop spans 13 amino acids. In DNA, the CDR3 is TGTGCCAGCAGCCCTGGGACTATCCGGAATCAGTACTTC. It translates to CASSPGTIRNQYF.

J is TRBJ1-6 and V is TRBV18, with 8 bases aligning to TRBD1. V gave up 0 bases and J gave up 8 bases; unmatched junction bases: 6. The CDR3 is 16 amino acids. Germline CDR1 is KGHSH and CDR2 is LQKENI. The CDR3 nucleotides read TGTGCCAGCTCACCACCTGGGCAGGGGGCTTATTCACCCCTCCACTTT. It codes for CASSPPGQGAYSPLHF.

V gene TRBV2 combines with J gene TRBJ1-1; 7 bases align to TRBD1. V was pared by 1 base and J by 1 base, with 3 bases of the junction left unmatched. The V gene's germline CDR1 is SNHLY and CDR2 FYNNEI. The CDR3 contains 15 residues. The DNA of the CDR3 is TGTGCCAGCAGTGAAGTCGGGACAGAGAACACTGAAGCTTTCTTT. It codes for CASSEVGTENTEAFF.

The chain has TRBV7-2 and TRBJ1-2; 8 bases fit TRBD1. Germline trimming cut 5 bases from V and 4 bases from J; bases unmatched to any gene: 9. CDR1 and CDR2 from the germline V gene are SGHTA and FQGNSA. This CDR3 region has 15 residues. The CDR3 bases are TGTGCCAGCAGCATCAACAGGGGGATCACCTATGGCTACACCTTC. This gives the protein CASSINRGITYGYTF. The whole variable domain, remainder taken from reference TRBV7-2 and TRBJ1-2, is GAGVSQSPSNKVTEKGKDVELRCDPISGHTALYWYRQSLGQGLEFLIYFQGNSAPDKSGLPSDRFSAERTGGSVSTLTIQRTQQEDSAVYLCASSINRGITYGYTFGSGTRLTVV.

This clone was recorded once. The CDR3: CASRAPGQGPRAQHF. CDR3 nucleotides: TGTGCCAGCAGGGCCCCGGGACAGGGGCCTCGGGCCCAGCATTTT. V and J are TRBV6-5 and TRBJ1-5, with 10 bases fitting TRBD1. Germline CDR1 and CDR2: MNHEY and SVGAGI. The CDR3 sequence is 15 residues long. V lost 6 bases to trimming and J lost 11 bases; unmatched junction nucleotides: 13.

This chain connects TRBV10-3 to TRBJ2-6; maybe TRBD1 (5 bases). The CDR3 spans 15 residues. V lost 3 bases, J lost 0 bases, and 6 bases lay in between. Germline values: CDR1 ENHRY, CDR2 SYGVKD. The CDR3 region has the DNA TGTGCCATCAGTGACAGGGACTCTGGGGCCAACGTCCTGACTTTC. Translating it yields CAISDRDSGANVLTF.

The chain employs TRBV4-3 and TRBJ2-3, with D possibly being TRBD2 (5 bases). Germline assignment: CDR1 LGHNA and CDR2 YSLEER. V shed 0 bases and J shed 4 bases, with 14 bases lying between them. This CDR3 has 16 residues. The CDR3 nucleotides are TGCGCCAGCAGCCAAGATCTGACTACCTGGCCAGATACGCAGTATTTT. Amino acids: CASSQDLTTWPDTQYF.

The J gene is TRBJ2-7, the V gene TRBV9; 10 bases line up with TRBD2. J gave up 7 bases and V 3 bases, and 10 bases lay outside the gene matches. CDR3 length: 15 amino acids. CDR1 SGDLS and CDR2 YYNGEE come from the germline V gene. The CDR3 DNA is TGTGCCAGCAGCGCCAGCGGGAGGGACTGGGCGGAGCAGTACTTC. Encoded protein: CASSASGRDWAEQYF. Full variable domain (missing parts from reference TRBV9 and TRBJ2-7): DSGVTQTPKHLITATGQRVTLRCSPRSGDLSVYWYQQSLDQGLQFLIQYYNGEERAKGNILERFSAQQFPDLHSELNLSSLELGDSALYFCASSASGRDWAEQYFGPGTRLTVT.

V is TRBV27 and J is TRBJ1-1; D is undetermined. Germline V gives CDR1 MNHEY, CDR2 SMNVEV (reference sequence). The CDR3 sequence is 13 residues long. V was clipped by 5 bases and J by 1 base, with 8 bases between them. CDR3 sequence reads: CASSTLQNTEAFF. Here the CDR3 DNA reads TGTGCCAGCAGTACCTTACAGAACACTGAAGCTTTCTTT.

The chain couples TRBV10-1 to TRBJ1-1, with a weak D call TRBD1 (5 bases). From germline, CDR1 is WNHNN and CDR2 SYGVQD (reference sequence). With 7 bases removed from V and 1 base from J, the gap between germline ends came to 22 bases. The CDR3 runs 17 residues. In DNA, the CDR3 is TGCGCCAGCACCTTCGCGCCCCGTGGGGGGGGGAACACTGAAGCTTTCTTT. Residues: CASTFAPRGGGNTEAFF.